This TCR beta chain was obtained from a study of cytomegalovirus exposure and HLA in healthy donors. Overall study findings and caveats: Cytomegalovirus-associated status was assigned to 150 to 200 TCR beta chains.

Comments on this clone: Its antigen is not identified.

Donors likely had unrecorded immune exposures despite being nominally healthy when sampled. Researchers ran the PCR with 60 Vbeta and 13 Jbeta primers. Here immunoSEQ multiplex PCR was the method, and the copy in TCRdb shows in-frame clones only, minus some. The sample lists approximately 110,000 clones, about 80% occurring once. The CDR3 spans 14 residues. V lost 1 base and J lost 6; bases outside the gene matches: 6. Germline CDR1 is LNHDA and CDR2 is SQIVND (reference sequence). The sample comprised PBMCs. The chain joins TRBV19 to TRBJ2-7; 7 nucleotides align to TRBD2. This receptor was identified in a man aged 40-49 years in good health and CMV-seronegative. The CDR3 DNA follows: TGTGCCAGTAGTATAGGGGGAGGGTTCGCCGAGCAGTACTTC. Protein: CASSIGGGFAEQYF. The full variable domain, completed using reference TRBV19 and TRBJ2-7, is DGGITQSPKYLFRKEGQNVTLSCEQNLNHDAMYWYRQDPGQGLRLIYYSQIVNDFQKGDIAEGYSVSREKKESFPLTVTSAQKNPTAFYLCASSIGGGFAEQYFGPGTRLTVT.